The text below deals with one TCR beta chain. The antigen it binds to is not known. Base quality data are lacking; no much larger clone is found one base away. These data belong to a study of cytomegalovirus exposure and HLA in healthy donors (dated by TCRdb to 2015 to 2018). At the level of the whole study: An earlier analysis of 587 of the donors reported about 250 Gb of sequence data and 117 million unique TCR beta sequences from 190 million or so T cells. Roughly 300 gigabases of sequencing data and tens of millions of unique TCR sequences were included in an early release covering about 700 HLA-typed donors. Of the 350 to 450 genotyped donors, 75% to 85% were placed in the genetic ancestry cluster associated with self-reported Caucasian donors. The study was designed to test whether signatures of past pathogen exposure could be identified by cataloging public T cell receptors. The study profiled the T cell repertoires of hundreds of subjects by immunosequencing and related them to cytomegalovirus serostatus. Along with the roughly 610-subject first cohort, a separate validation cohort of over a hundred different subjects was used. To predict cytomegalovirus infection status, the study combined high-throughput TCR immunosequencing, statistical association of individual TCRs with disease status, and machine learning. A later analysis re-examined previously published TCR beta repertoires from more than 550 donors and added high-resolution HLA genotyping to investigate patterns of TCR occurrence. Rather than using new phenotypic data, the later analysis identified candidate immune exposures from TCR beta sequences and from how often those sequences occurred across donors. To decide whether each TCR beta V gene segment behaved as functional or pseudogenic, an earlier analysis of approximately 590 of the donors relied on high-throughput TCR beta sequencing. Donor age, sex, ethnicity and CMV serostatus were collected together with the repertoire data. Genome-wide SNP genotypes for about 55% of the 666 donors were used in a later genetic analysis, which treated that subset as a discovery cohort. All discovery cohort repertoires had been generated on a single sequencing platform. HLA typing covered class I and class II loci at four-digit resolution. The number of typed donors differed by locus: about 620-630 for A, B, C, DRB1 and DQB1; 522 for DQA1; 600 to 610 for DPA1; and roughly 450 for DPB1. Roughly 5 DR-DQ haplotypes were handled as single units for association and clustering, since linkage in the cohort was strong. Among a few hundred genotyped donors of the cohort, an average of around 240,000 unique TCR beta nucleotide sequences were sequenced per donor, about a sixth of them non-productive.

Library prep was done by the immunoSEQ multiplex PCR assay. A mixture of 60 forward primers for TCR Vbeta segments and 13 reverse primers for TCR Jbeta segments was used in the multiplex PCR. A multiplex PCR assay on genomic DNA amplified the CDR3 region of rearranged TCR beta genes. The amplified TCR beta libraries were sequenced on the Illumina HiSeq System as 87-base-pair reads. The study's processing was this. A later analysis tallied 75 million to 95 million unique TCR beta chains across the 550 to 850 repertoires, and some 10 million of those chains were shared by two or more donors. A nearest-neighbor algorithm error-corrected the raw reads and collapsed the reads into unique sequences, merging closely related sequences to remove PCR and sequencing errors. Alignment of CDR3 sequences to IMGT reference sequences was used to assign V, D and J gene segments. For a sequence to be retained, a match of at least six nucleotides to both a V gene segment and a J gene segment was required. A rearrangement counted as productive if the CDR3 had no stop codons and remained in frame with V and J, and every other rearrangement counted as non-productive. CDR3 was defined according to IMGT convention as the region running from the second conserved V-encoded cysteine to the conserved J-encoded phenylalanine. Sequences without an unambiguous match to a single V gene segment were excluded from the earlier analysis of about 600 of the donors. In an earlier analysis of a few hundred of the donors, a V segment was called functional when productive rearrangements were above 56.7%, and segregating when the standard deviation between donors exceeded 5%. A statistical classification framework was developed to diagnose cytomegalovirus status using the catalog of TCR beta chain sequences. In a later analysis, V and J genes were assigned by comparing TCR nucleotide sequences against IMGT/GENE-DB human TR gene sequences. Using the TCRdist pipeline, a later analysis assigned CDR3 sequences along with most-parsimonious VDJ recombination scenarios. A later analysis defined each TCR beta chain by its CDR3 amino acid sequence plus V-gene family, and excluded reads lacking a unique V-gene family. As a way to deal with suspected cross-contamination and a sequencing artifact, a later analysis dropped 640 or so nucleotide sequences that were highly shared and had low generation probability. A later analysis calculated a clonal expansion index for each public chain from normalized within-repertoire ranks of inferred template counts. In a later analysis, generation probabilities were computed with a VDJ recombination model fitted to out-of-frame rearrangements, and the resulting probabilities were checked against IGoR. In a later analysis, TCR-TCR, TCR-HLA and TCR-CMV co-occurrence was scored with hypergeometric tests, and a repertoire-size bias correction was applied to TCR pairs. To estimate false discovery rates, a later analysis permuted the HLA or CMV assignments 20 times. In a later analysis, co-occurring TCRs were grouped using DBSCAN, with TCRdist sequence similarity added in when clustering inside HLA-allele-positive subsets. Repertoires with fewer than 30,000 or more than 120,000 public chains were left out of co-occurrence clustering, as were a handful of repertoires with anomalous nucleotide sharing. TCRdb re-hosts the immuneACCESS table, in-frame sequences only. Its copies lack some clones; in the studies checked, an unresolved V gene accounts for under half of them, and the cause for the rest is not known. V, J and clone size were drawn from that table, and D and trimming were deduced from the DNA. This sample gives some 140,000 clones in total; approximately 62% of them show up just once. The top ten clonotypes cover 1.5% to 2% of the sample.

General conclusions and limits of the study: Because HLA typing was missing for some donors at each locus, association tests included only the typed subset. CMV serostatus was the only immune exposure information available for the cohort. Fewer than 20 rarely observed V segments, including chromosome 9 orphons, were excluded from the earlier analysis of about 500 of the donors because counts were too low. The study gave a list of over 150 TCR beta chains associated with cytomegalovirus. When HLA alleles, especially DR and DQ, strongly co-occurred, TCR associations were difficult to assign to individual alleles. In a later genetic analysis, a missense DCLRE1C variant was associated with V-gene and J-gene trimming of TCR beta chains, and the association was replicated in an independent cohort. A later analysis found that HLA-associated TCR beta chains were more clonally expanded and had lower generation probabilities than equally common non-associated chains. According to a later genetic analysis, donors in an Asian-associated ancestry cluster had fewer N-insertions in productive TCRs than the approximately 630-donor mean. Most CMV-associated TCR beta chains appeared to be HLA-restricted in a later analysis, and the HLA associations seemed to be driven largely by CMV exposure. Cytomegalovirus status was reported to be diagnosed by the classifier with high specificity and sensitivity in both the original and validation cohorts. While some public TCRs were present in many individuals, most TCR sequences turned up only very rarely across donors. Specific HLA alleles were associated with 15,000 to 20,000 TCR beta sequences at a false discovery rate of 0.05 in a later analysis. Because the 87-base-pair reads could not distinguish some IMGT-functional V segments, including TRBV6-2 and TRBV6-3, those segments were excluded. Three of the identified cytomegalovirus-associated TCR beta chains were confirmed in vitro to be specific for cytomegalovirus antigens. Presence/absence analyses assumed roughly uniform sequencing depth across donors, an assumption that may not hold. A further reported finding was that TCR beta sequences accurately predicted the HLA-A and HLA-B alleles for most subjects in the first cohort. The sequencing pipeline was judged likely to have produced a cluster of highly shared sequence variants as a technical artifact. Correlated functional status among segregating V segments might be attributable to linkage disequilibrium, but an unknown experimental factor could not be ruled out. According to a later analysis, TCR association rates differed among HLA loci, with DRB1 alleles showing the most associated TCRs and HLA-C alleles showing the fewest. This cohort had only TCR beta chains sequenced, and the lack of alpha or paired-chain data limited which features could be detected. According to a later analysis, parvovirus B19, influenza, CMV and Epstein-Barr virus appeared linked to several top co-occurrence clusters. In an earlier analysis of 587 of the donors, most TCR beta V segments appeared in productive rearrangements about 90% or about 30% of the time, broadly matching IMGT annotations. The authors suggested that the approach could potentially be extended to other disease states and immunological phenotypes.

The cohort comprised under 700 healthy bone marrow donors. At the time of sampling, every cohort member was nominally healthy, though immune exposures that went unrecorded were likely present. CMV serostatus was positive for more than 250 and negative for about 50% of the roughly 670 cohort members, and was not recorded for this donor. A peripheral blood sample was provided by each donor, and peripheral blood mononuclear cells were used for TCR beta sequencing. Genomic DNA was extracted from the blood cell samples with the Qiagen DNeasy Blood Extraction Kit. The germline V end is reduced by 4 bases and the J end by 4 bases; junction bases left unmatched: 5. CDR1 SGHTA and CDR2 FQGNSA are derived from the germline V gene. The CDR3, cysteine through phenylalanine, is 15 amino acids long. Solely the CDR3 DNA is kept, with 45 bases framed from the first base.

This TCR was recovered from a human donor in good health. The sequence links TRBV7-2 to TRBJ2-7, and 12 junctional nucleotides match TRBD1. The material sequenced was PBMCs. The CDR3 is CASSSAGQGAYEQYF. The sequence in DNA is TGTGCCAGCAGCTCCGCGGGACAGGGGGCGTACGAGCAGTACTTC. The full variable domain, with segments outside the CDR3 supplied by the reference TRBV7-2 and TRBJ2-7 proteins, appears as GAGVSQSPSNKVTEKGKDVELRCDPISGHTALYWYRQSLGQGLEFLIYFQGNSAPDKSGLPSDRFSAERTGGSVSTLTIQRTQQEDSAVYLCASSSAGQGAYEQYFGPGTRLTVT.